Reported below is one T cell receptor (beta chain). This may be a read error: a much more frequent sequence differs by one nucleotide. Time point in this sample: newly diagnosed GD, antithyroid drugs for less than 3 months. Researchers made the TCR library from RNA that was extracted from PBMCs. The entry originates in a study of regulatory T cells in long-lasting Graves disease. CDR3 regions were amplified by Arm-PCR using iRepertoire HTBI primers to build TCR beta libraries. MiXCR, run by TCRdb on the multiplex PCR reads, gives a single entry per CDR3 protein. The sample contains approximately 400,000 distinct CDR3 sequences, 12% of which appear only once. This CDR3 is built from 14 residues. Germline lookup yields CDR1 DFQATT and CDR2 SNEGSKA (reference sequence). With 5 bases clipped from V and 5 bases from J, the junction kept 6 bases outside the gene matches. These same records also appear under a second study, on T cells in Graves' hyperthyroidism and ophthalmopathy. Turning to that study: Each patient was aged 18 to 65 and had newly diagnosed hyperthyroidism of under 2 months' duration. Clinical symptoms, serum thyroxine, TRAb, thyroid ultrasound and orbital computed tomography established diagnosis.

Here the sequenced sample was peripheral blood mononuclear cells (PBMCs), taken at new diagnosis, from a patient treated with antithyroid drugs. This TCR was recovered from a young woman with Graves disease. This chain uses TRBV20-1 with TRBJ2-1, with 10 bases identical to TRBD2. Written as DNA, the CDR3 is TGCAGTGCTCTGGCTAGCGGGAGCCACAATGAGCAGTTCTTC. As protein: CSALASGSHNEQFF.